What follows are 14 T cell receptor beta chains derived from one specimen sequenced in a study of technical replicates of blood from a few donors. The protocol was immunoSEQ multiplex PCR, while the TCRdb copy is restricted to in-frame clones and leaves out a portion. This sample has 75,000 to 95,000 clones, with around 94% found just once. The sequencing input was T cells isolated from PBMCs. The receptors here all came from a human donor in good health.

The chain links TRBV2 to TRBJ1-5, with D uncertain. Germline-derived CDR1 and CDR2 are SNHLY and FYNNEI. CDR3 size: 13 residues. V was shortened by 5 bases and J by 3 bases, with 8 bases between the two germline ends. The CDR3 nucleotides read TGTGCCAGCAGTCAGGCGCCCAATCAGCCCCAGCATTTT. Translating gives CASSQAPNQPQHF. Full variable domain (outside the CDR3, taken from reference TRBV2 and TRBJ1-5): EPEVTQTPSHQVTQMGQEVILRCVPISNHLYFYWYRQILGQKVEFLVSFYNNEISEKSEIFDDQFSVERPDGSNFTLKIRSTKLEDSAMYFCASSQAPNQPQHFGDGTRLSIL.

The chain uses TRBV7-9 and TRBJ2-3, with no clear D. The V gene's germline CDR1 is SEHNR and CDR2 FQNEAQ (reference sequence). With 3 bases removed from V and 4 bases from J, the gap between germline ends came to 20 bases. The CDR3 has 17 amino acids. The CDR3 sequence: CASSFTSPTTGADTQYF. CDR3 coding DNA: TGTGCCAGCAGCTTTACGTCCCCGACCACGGGTGCAGATACGCAGTATTTT.

The rearrangement uses TRBV2 and TRBJ1-5; 7 bases fit TRBD1. From germline, CDR1 is SNHLY and CDR2 FYNNEI. Germline trimming cut 3 bases from V and 0 bases from J; bases unmatched to any gene: 8. The length of the CDR3 is 17 residues. In DNA form, the CDR3 reads TGTGCCAGCAGTGAGCTTTGGACAGGAAATAGCAATCAGCCCCAGCATTTT. Amino acids: CASSELWTGNSNQPQHF.

The V gene is TRBV7-9, the J gene TRBJ2-1; D perhaps matches TRBD2 (5 bases). Trimming removed 10 bases at V and 7 bases at J, with 17 bases between. This CDR3 is built from 13 residues. CDR1 and CDR2 from the germline V gene are SEHNR and FQNEAQ (reference sequence). The CDR3 is CAILDNLGNEQFF. In nucleotides, the CDR3 is TGTGCCATACTAGACAATTTGGGGAATGAGCAGTTCTTC. Complete variable domain (other parts from reference TRBV7-9 and TRBJ2-1): DTGVSQNPRHKITKRGQNVTFRCDPISEHNRLYWYRQTLGQGPEFLTYFQNEAQLEKSRLLSDRFSAERPKGSFSTLEIQRTEQGDSAMYLCAILDNLGNEQFFGPGTRLTVL.

This clone appeared once. The gene calls are TRBV9 and TRBJ2-1, with D maybe TRBD1 (5 bases). Per germline, CDR1 SGDLS and CDR2 YYNGEE. V shed 4 bases and J shed 10 bases, with 24 bases lying between them. CDR3 length equals 16 residues. CDR3 in DNA: TGTGCCAGCAGCCCAAGGAAAGGGGAAAACTACGACGAGCAGTTCTTC. Translating gives CASSPRKGENYDEQFF. The full variable domain, completed using reference TRBV9 and TRBJ2-1, is DSGVTQTPKHLITATGQRVTLRCSPRSGDLSVYWYQQSLDQGLQFLIQYYNGEERAKGNILERFSAQQFPDLHSELNLSSLELGDSALYFCASSPRKGENYDEQFFGPGTRLTVL.

In DNA, the CDR3 is TGTGCCAGCAGCGGCGACAGCTCCTACAATGAGCAGTTCTTC. Translating gives CASSGDSSYNEQFF. The gene calls are TRBV9 and TRBJ2-1; maybe TRBD1 (5 bases). CDR1 SGDLS and CDR2 YYNGEE come from the germline V gene. The V and J ends lost 3 bases and 0 bases respectively, with 7 bases between them. The CDR3 has 14 amino acids. The variable domain in full, with the rest retrieved from reference TRBV9 and TRBJ2-1, is DSGVTQTPKHLITATGQRVTLRCSPRSGDLSVYWYQQSLDQGLQFLIQYYNGEERAKGNILERFSAQQFPDLHSELNLSSLELGDSALYFCASSGDSSYNEQFFGPGTRLTVL.

The J gene is TRBJ2-7, the V gene TRBV14; tentatively, D is TRBD2 (5 bases). From germline, CDR1 is SGHDN and CDR2 FVKESK. The CDR3 loop spans 15 amino acids. V was clipped by 3 bases and J by 0 bases, with 12 bases between them. The CDR3 here is CASSHWERPSYEQYF. The CDR3, as DNA: TGTGCCAGCAGCCATTGGGAGCGACCCTCCTACGAGCAGTACTTC.

The V and J genes are TRBV27 and TRBJ2-1; TRBD2 matches 8 bases. J lost 3 bases, V lost 7 bases, and 26 bases had no gene match. There are 21 residues in the CDR3. The germline V gene has CDR1 MNHEY and CDR2 SMNVEV (reference sequence). The CDR3 protein is CASMSQSELREDKNFYNEQFF. CDR3 nucleotides: TGTGCCAGCATGTCCCAGTCTGAGTTGCGGGAGGACAAAAACTTCTACAATGAGCAGTTCTTC.

The V and J genes are TRBV5-1 and TRBJ2-1; the D gene is possibly TRBD1 (6 bases). Deletions cut 0 bases from V and 9 bases from J, with 13 bases between. Germline-derived CDR1 and CDR2 are SGHRS and YFSETQ. The CDR3 spans 14 residues. The CDR3 loop is CASSLDWQGGEQFF. In nucleotides, the CDR3 is TGCGCCAGCAGCTTGGACTGGCAAGGGGGTGAGCAGTTCTTC.

The V and J genes are TRBV6-5 and TRBJ2-1; TRBD2 agrees at 12 bases. The germline V gene has CDR1 MNHEY and CDR2 SVGAGI. The CDR3 runs 15 residues. Germline trimming cut 6 bases from V and 10 bases from J; bases unmatched to any gene: 10. The CDR3 nucleotides read TGTGCCAGCAGCAGGACTAGCGGGACCTCTTTAGAGCAGTTCTTC. This encodes CASSRTSGTSLEQFF.

The V gene is TRBV4-2, the J gene TRBJ2-7; 9 bases fit TRBD2. CDR1 and CDR2 from the germline V gene are LGHNA and YNFKEQ. V was clipped by 5 bases and J by 2 bases; unmatched bases: 7. The CDR3 has 15 residues. The CDR3 nucleotides are TGTGCCAGCAGCAATCTAGCGGGGACGGCCTACGAGCAGTACTTC. Its translation: CASSNLAGTAYEQYF.

The chain links TRBV5-4 to TRBJ2-5; TRBD1 agrees at 7 bases. With V trimmed by 3 bases and J by 5 bases, 13 bases remained unmatched. The CDR3 contains 16 residues. Per germline, CDR1 SGHNT and CDR2 YYREEE (reference sequence). CDR3 protein: CASSWEDRELMETQYF. CDR3 coding DNA: TGTGCCAGCAGCTGGGAAGACAGGGAACTGATGGAGACCCAGTACTTC. The entire variable domain, with the rest obtained from reference TRBV5-4 and TRBJ2-5, is as follows: ETGVTQSPTHLIKTRGQQVTLRCSSQSGHNTVSWYQQALGQGPQFIFQYYREEENGRGNFPPRFSGLQFPNYSSELNVNALELDDSALYLCASSWEDRELMETQYFGPGTRLLVL.

V usage is TRBV30 and J usage is TRBJ1-2; D is perhaps TRBD1 (5 bases). The CDR3 is made up of 16 amino acids. The germline V gene encodes CDR1 GTSNPN and CDR2 SVGIG (reference sequence). V gave up 0 bases and J gave up 0 bases, with 14 bases separating them. CDR3 residues: CAWSVLGGLPNYGYTF. DNA of the CDR3: TGTGCCTGGAGTGTACTCGGGGGTTTACCTAACTATGGCTACACCTTC.

The genes are TRBV7-9 and TRBJ1-2; D perhaps matches TRBD1 (6 bases). Germline V CDR1 and CDR2: SEHNR, FQNEAQ (reference sequence). Trimming left V 5 bases short and J 7 bases short, with 11 bases between. CDR3 length equals 12 residues. CDR3 in amino acids: CASSQTGFGYTF. CDR3 sequence (DNA): TGTGCCAGCAGCCAGACAGGTTTTGGCTACACCTTC. Full variable domain (rest looked up from reference TRBV7-9 and TRBJ1-2): DTGVSQNPRHKITKRGQNVTFRCDPISEHNRLYWYRQTLGQGPEFLTYFQNEAQLEKSRLLSDRFSAERPKGSFSTLEIQRTEQGDSAMYLCASSQTGFGYTFGSGTRLTVV.